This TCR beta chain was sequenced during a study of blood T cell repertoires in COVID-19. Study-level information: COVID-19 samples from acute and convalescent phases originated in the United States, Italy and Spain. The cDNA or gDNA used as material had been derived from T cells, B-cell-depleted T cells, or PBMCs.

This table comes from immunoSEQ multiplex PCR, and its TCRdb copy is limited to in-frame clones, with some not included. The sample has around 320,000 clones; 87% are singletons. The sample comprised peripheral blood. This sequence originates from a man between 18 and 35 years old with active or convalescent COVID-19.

The CDR3 sequence: CASSIGLYNEQFF. The CDR3 DNA reads TGTGCCAGCAGTATCGGACTTTACAATGAGCAGTTCTTC. V gene TRBV28 combines with J gene TRBJ2-1, with a possible D match to TRBD2 (5 bases). V was cut by 5 bases and J by 4 bases, with 9 bases left in between. Per germline, CDR1 MDHEN and CDR2 SYDVKM. The CDR3 totals 13 residues.